This T cell receptor (beta chain) was retrieved from a study of blood T cell repertoires in COVID-19. Study-wide background: Some COVID-19 samples were acute and others convalescent; all came from the United States, Italy and Spain. T cells, B-cell-depleted T cells, or PBMCs supplied cDNA or gDNA.

The V segment lost 2 bases and the J segment 8 bases; nucleotides outside the gene matches: 6. The CDR3 covers 13 residues. Per germline, CDR1 SGHDT and CDR2 YYEEEE. Source study methods: Nucleated cell number was recorded as an estimate derived from reference gene primer amplification. Some clones are missing from TCRdb's copy, which holds only in-frame ones; the method was immunoSEQ multiplex PCR. V and J calls and clone size are given by that table; D and trimming were obtained from the DNA. Seen here are approximately 250,000 clones, more than 75% observed once, and the top ten hold roughly 5%. Seattle-derived patients entered the study during active infection and were followed longitudinally.

The sequence was collected from an older woman with COVID-19, enrolled during active disease. This chain joins TRBV5-6 and TRBJ1-2; 7 bases map to TRBD1. The sequenced sample was peripheral blood. Here the CDR3 DNA reads TGTGCCAGCAGCTTCCCGACAGGGAGAGGCTACACCTTC. It translates to CASSFPTGRGYTF.